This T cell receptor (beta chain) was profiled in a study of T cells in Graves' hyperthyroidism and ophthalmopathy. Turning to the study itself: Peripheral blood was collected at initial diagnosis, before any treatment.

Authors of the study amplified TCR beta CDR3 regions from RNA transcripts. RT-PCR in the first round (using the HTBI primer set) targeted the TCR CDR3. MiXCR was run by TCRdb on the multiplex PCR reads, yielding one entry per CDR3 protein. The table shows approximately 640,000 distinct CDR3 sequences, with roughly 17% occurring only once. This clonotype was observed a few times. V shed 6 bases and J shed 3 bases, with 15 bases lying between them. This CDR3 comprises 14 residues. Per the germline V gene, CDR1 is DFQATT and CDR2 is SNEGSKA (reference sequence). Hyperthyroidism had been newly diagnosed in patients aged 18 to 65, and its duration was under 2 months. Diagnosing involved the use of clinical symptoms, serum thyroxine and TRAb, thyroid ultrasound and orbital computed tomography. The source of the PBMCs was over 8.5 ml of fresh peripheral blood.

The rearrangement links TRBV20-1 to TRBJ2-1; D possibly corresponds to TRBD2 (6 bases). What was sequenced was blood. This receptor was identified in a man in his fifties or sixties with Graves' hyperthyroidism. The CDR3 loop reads CSAEPGVGYNEQFF. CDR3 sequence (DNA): TGCAGTGCCGAACCGGGAGTAGGCTACAATGAGCAGTTCTTC.